This T cell receptor (beta chain) was recovered during a study of blood T cell repertoires in COVID-19. Study-level background: The samples span acute and convalescent COVID-19 from the United States, Italy and Spain. Nucleic acid was either cDNA or gDNA, and it came from T cells, B-cell-depleted T cells, or PBMCs.

This clone was detected a few times. This study enrolled people aged about 18 to 100 from around 25 US geographic areas. Participants reported their clinical history, and cohort assignment relied on those reports. With 0 bases removed from V and 5 bases from J, the gap between germline ends came to 9 bases. Germline V CDR1 and CDR2: LNHNV, YYDKDF (reference sequence). This CDR3 is 14 amino acids long. Clones were sequenced by immunoSEQ multiplex PCR, and TCRdb holds only the in-frame ones, with some missing. This table holds 230,000 or so clones, around 89% found once. The clonotype originates from a woman aged 25 to 39 who had recovered from COVID-19. The gene calls are TRBV15 and TRBJ2-3; weak D call: TRBD1 (6 bases). Sequenced material: PBMCs or T cells enriched from blood (not recorded which). CDR3 region: CATSRDRGRDTQYF. DNA of the CDR3: TGTGCCACCAGCAGAGATAGGGGGAGAGATACGCAGTATTTT.